This T cell receptor (beta chain) was found in a study of STAT5B mutations in CD4+ large granular lymphocyte leukemia. Study-wide results and caveats: Compared with healthy controls (2/35), patient top clones favored TRBV06 (8/27). Patient CD4-sorted repertoires looked more clonal than healthy CD4+ repertoires, even without putative leukemic clones.

Sequenced by immunoSEQ multiplex PCR; TCRdb stores in-frame clones only, minus some. The repertoire holds around 33,000 clones, approximately 69% seen once, with about 3% in the top ten. Buffy coats from healthy blood donors served as controls. The CDR3 runs to 13 residues. Germline lookup yields CDR1 SGDLS and CDR2 YYNGEE. V shed 1 base, J shed 9 bases, and the junction held 3 bases outside the gene matches. Comment on this clone: No antigen is known for it.

The clonotype originates from a human donor in good health. Specimen: CD4+ T cells from blood buffy coats. The chain is built from TRBV9 and TRBJ2-5; 10 bases align to TRBD2. The CDR3 loop reads CASSVSAGGPQYF. DNA for the CDR3: TGTGCCAGCAGCGTATCAGCGGGGGGGCCCCAGTACTTC.